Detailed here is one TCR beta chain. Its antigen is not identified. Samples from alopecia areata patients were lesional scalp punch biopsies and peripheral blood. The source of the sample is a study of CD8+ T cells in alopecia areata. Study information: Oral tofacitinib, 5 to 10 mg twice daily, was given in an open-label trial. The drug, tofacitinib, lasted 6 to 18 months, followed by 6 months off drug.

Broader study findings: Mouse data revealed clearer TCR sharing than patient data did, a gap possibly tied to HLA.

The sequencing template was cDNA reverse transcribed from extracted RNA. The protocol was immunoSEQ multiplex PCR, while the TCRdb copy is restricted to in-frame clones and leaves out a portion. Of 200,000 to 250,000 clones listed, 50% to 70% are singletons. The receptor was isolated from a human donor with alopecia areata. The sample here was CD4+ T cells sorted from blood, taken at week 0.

For the CDR3, the DNA is TGTGCCAGCAGCCGGGACCGTACTTCCTCCTACGAGCAGTACTTC. Translated, it gives CASSRDRTSSYEQYF. The V and J genes are TRBV7-9 and TRBJ2-7; D is perhaps TRBD1 or TRBD2 (5 bases each). V was cut by 5 bases and J by 0 bases, with 14 bases left in between. The CDR3 is 15 residues long. Germline V gene data show CDR1 as SEHNR and CDR2 as FQNEAQ (reference sequence).